These 10 T cell receptor beta chains share one sample of origin, sequenced in a study of T cells expressing NK-cell markers. Each CDR3 protein gets one entry in TCRdb, which reprocessed the 5' RACE reads and gives no DNA. Its table lists about 400,000 distinct CDR3 sequences. The sequenced sample was blood T cells: a sorted CD56 or NKG2C T cell subset, CD4+ or CD8+ T cells, or bulk PBMC T cells (not recorded which). These receptors all stem from a woman aged 45-60 years in good health.

J is TRBJ2-1 and V is TRBV5-1; absent DNA, TCRdb's TRBD2 call cannot be checked. This CDR3 spans 15 amino acids. CDR1 is SGHRS and CDR2 is YFSETQ in the germline V gene. CDR3: CASMMVAGLYNEQFF.

V is TRBV20-1 and J is TRBJ2-1. This CDR3 is 16 amino acids long. Germline V lookup: CDR1 DFQATT, CDR2 SNEGSKA (reference sequence). CDR3 residues: CSARDPDWDSYNEQFF.

The CDR3 spells CASSFRAGGVIEQYF. This chain connects TRBV7-9 to TRBJ2-7; TCRdb indicates TRBD2, and absent DNA this call remains unverified. Germline V gene sequence: CDR1 SEHNR, CDR2 FQNEAQ (reference sequence). CDR3 length equals 15 residues.

The rearrangement joins TRBV5-1 to TRBJ2-7; the TRBD1 assignment by TCRdb is unverifiable without DNA. CDR3 length: 14 amino acids. In germline, CDR1 is SGHRS, CDR2 YFSETQ. The CDR3 is CASSPGQTSYEQYF.

This CDR3 reads CASSGGEAYNEQFF. J is TRBJ2-1 and V is TRBV5-1; TCRdb indicates TRBD2, and absent DNA this call remains unverified. The CDR3 sequence is 14 residues long. CDR1 is SGHRS, CDR2 YFSETQ, per germline.

The genes are TRBV5-1 and TRBJ2-7; TCRdb picks TRBD2, but there is no DNA to check that call. The CDR3 extends over 14 amino acids. Per germline, CDR1 SGHRS and CDR2 YFSETQ. CDR3 residues: CASSSLAPTDEQYF.

V usage is TRBV5-1 and J usage is TRBJ2-1; TCRdb calls TRBD1, which cannot be checked without DNA. The CDR3 runs 14 residues. Per germline, CDR1 SGHRS and CDR2 YFSETQ. The CDR3: CASSFNGSPGEQFF. The full variable domain, in which reference TRBV5-1 and TRBJ2-1 provide the parts outside the CDR3, is KAGVTQTPRYLIKTRGQQVTLSCSPISGHRSVSWYQQTPGQGLQFLFEYFSETQRNKGNFPGRFSGRQFSNSRSEMNVSTLELGDSALYLCASSFNGSPGEQFFGPGTRLTVL.

The rearrangement links TRBV2 to TRBJ2-1; TCRdb's D gene call, TRBD2, goes unchecked for lack of DNA. CDR1 SNHLY and CDR2 FYNNEI come from the germline V gene. This CDR3 comprises 14 residues. CDR3 amino acids: CASRRGTSTTEQFF. Using reference TRBV2 and TRBJ2-1 for the parts outside the CDR3, the full variable domain is EPEVTQTPSHQVTQMGQEVILRCVPISNHLYFYWYRQILGQKVEFLVSFYNNEISEKSEIFDDQFSVERPDGSNFTLKIRSTKLEDSAMYFCASRRGTSTTEQFFGPGTRLTVL.

This chain joins TRBV21-1 and TRBJ1-6; no DNA is available, so the TRBD1 call from TCRdb remains unchecked. TRBV21-1 is classified as a pseudogene. This CDR3 has 15 amino acids. CDR3 region: CASSKAGTGNSPLHF.

The CDR3 protein is CASSVGGLAGGDIQYF. The chain links TRBV9 to TRBJ2-4; TCRdb outputs TRBD2, but without DNA this stays unchecked. The CDR3 totals 16 residues. CDR1 is SGDLS and CDR2 is YYNGEE in the germline V gene.